This TCR beta chain stems from a study of blood T cell repertoires in COVID-19. Study as a whole: PBMCs, B-cell-depleted T cells, or T cells were the source of the cDNA or gDNA that made up the material.

Original handling: Amplifying reference gene primers gave estimates of nucleated cell counts. The method was immunoSEQ multiplex PCR; TCRdb's version includes in-frame clones alone and lacks a portion of them. That table supplies the V and J calls and clone size; D and trimming were determined from the DNA. In the table there are about 64,000 clones, 70% to 90% of which are singletons. Germline-derived CDR1 and CDR2 are SGHTA and FQGNSA. V dropped 5 bases and J dropped 3; count of bases not matched to a gene: 8. The CDR3 is 15 amino acids. This chain links TRBV7-2 with TRBJ2-7; 9 bases map to TRBD2. Sequenced: peripheral blood. This receptor was taken from a man aged 70-80 years with acute or convalescent COVID-19. CDR3 DNA sequence: TGTGCCAGCAGCCTGCCGAGACTAGCGGTCTACGAGCAGTACTTC. Translated, it gives CASSLPRLAVYEQYF.